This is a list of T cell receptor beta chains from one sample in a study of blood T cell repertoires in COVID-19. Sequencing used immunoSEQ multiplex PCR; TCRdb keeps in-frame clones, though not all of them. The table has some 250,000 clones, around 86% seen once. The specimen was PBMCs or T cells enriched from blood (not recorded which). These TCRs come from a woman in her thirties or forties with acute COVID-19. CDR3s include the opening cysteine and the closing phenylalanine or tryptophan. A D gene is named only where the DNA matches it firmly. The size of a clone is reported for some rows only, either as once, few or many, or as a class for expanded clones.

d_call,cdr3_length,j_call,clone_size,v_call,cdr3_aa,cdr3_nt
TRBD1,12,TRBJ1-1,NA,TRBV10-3,CAISFDRDEAFF,TGTGCCATCAGTTTTGACAGGGATGAAGCTTTCTTT
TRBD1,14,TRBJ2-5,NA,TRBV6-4,CASSAQDREETQYF,TGTGCCAGCAGTGCCCAGGACAGGGAGGAGACCCAGTACTTC
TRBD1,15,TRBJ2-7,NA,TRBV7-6,CASSLGSGTGGEQYF,TGTGCCAGCAGCTTAGGATCCGGGACAGGGGGCGAGCAGTACTTC
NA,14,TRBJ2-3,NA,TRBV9,CASSVGGSTDTQYF,TGTGCCAGCAGCGTAGGCGGTAGCACAGATACGCAGTATTTT
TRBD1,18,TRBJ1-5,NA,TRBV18,CASSLPDRGSYSNQPQHF,TGTGCCAGCTCACTCCCGGACAGGGGGTCTTATAGCAATCAGCCCCAGCATTTT
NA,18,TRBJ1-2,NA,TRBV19,CASSKVEGGRPAGYGYTF,TGTGCCAGTAGTAAAGTGGAGGGGGGGAGACCCGCTGGCTATGGCTACACCTTC
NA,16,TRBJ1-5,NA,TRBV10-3,CAISEFGVEGSQPQHF,TGTGCCATCAGTGAGTTCGGAGTTGAAGGGAGTCAGCCCCAGCATTTT
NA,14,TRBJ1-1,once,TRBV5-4,CASSLTTVPTEAFF,TGTGCCAGCAGCCTAACAACAGTCCCCACTGAAGCTTTCTTT
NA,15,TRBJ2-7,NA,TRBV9,CASSPMTAPSYEQYF,TGTGCCAGCAGCCCAATGACAGCACCCTCCTACGAGCAGTACTTC
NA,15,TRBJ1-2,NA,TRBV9,CASSVGVGGYYGYTF,TGTGCCAGCAGCGTAGGGGTCGGAGGTTACTATGGCTACACCTTC
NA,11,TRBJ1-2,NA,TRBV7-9,CASDWGHGYTF,TGTGCCAGCGATTGGGGCCATGGCTACACCTTC
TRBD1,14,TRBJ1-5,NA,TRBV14,CARGQGKRNQPQHF,TGTGCCAGAGGACAGGGAAAGCGCAATCAGCCCCAGCATTTT
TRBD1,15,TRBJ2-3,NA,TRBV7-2,CASSWGTASTDTQYF,TGTGCCAGCAGCTGGGGGACAGCGAGCACAGATACGCAGTATTTT
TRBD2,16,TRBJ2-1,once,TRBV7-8,CASSLGNSGRDNEQFF,TGTGCCAGCAGCTTAGGTAATAGCGGGAGGGACAATGAGCAGTTCTTC
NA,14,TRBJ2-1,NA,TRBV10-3,CAISESQDYNEQFF,TGTGCCATCAGTGAGTCTCAGGACTACAATGAGCAGTTCTTC
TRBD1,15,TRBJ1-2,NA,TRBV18,CASSPQGAASYGYTF,TGTGCCAGCTCACCCCAGGGGGCAGCTTCCTATGGCTACACCTTC
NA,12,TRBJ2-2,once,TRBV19,CASKPDIGELFF,TGTGCCAGTAAGCCTGATATCGGGGAGCTGTTTTTT
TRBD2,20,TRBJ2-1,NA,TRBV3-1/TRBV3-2,CASSQDLGLAGNSMYNEQFF,TGTGCCAGCAGCCAAGATCTGGGACTAGCGGGAAATAGTATGTACAATGAGCAGTTCTTC
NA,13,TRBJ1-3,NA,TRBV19,CASSSSLRNTIYF,TGTGCCAGTAGTAGTTCATTGAGGAACACCATATATTTT
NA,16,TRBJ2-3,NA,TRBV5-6,CASSLGGLISTDTQYF,TGTGCCAGCAGCTTGGGGGGGCTTATAAGCACAGATACGCAGTATTTT
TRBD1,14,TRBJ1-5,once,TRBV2,CASSRDRRNQPQHF,TGTGCCAGCAGTAGGGACAGGCGGAATCAGCCCCAGCATTTT
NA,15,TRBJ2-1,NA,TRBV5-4,CASSLTSGSYNEQFF,TGTGCCAGCAGCCTCACGAGCGGATCCTACAATGAGCAGTTCTTC
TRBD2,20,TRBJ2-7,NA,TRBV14,CASSPIINTSGRKWAYEQYF,TGTGCCAGCAGCCCCATAATTAACACTAGCGGGAGGAAGTGGGCCTACGAGCAGTACTTC
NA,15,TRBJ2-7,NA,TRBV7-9,CASSPRLGKGYEQYF,TGTGCCAGCAGCCCCCGACTAGGGAAAGGGTACGAGCAGTACTTC
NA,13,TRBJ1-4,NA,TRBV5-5,CASSQGLNEKLFF,TGTGCCAGCAGCCAGGGACTAAATGAAAAACTGTTTTTT
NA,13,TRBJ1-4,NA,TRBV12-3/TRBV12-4,CASSIGGEEKLFF,TGTGCCAGCAGTATTGGAGGAGAGGAAAAACTGTTTTTT